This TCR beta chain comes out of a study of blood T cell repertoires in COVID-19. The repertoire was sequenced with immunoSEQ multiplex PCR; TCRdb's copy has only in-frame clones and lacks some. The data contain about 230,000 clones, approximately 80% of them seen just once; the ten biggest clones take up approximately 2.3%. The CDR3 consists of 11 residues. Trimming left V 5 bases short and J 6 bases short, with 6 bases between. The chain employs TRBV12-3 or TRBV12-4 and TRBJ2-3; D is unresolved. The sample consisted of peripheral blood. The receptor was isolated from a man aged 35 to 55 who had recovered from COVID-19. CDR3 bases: TGTGCCAGCAGTCCCTCGGATACGCAGTATTTT. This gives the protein CASSPSDTQYF.